These T cell receptor beta chains were read from a single sample in a study of shared clonotypes between healthy human individuals. Profiling relied on immunoSEQ multiplex PCR, and the TCRdb table lists in-frame clones only, not all of them. Here the sample spans around 690,000 clones, 90% being singletons. Material for sequencing was memory CD8+ T cells from PBMCs. Every receptor here comes from a man between 18 and 35 years old in good health. Some clones in this sample may be carry-over from other donors' samples. Both conserved end residues are part of each CDR3. Fields, in order: D gene, clone size, V gene, J gene, CDR3 DNA, CDR3 protein. D genes are given only for firm matches. A clone size is listed for some rows: how often the clone was seen (once, few, many), or a class if it is expanded.

D gene: TRBD2; clone size: .; V gene: TRBV28; J gene: TRBJ2-7; CDR3 DNA: TGTGCCAGCAGACCTACTATTCTTACGACTAGCGGGAGTAGCTACGAGCAGTACTTC; CDR3 protein: CASRPTILTTSGSSYEQYF
D gene: TRBD1; clone size: .; V gene: TRBV9; J gene: TRBJ2-2; CDR3 DNA: TGTGCCAGCAGTCCCCCAGGGGGCATAAACACCGGGGAGCTGTTTTTT; CDR3 protein: CASSPPGGINTGELFF
D gene: TRBD2; clone size: .; V gene: TRBV7-6; J gene: TRBJ2-3; CDR3 DNA: TGTGCCAGCAGCTCCCTGGGGACTAGCGGGACTAGCACAGATACGCAGTATTTT; CDR3 protein: CASSSLGTSGTSTDTQYF
D gene: TRBD2; clone size: .; V gene: TRBV11-3; J gene: TRBJ2-3; CDR3 DNA: TGTGCCAGCAGCCAGCGGGTAGCGGGAGGCACAGATACGCAGTATTTT; CDR3 protein: CASSQRVAGGTDTQYF
D gene: .; clone size: .; V gene: TRBV5-6; J gene: TRBJ2-7; CDR3 DNA: TGTGCCAGCACAACGTATGGGGGACCCTACGAGCAGTACTTC; CDR3 protein: CASTTYGGPYEQYF
D gene: TRBD1; clone size: .; V gene: TRBV28; J gene: TRBJ1-5; CDR3 DNA: TGTGCCAGCAGTAGGGGGCGGGATCAGCCCCAGCATTTT; CDR3 protein: CASSRGRDQPQHF
D gene: TRBD1; clone size: .; V gene: TRBV27; J gene: TRBJ2-7; CDR3 DNA: TGTGCCAGCAGTCCCAGGACAGGGTCCTACGAGCAGTACTTC; CDR3 protein: CASSPRTGSYEQYF
D gene: TRBD1; clone size: .; V gene: TRBV5-5; J gene: TRBJ2-7; CDR3 DNA: TGTGCCAGCAGCATTACGGACAGGGGGCGCCACGAGCAGTACTTC; CDR3 protein: CASSITDRGRHEQYF
D gene: .; clone size: .; V gene: TRBV13; J gene: TRBJ2-3; CDR3 DNA: TGTGCCAGCAGCTTGGACTGGACTAGCACAGATACGCAGTATTTT; CDR3 protein: CASSLDWTSTDTQYF
D gene: .; clone size: .; V gene: TRBV5-1; J gene: TRBJ2-2; CDR3 DNA: TGCGCCAGCAGCTCCGAGTGGACTCTCGCCGGGGAGCTGTTTTTT; CDR3 protein: CASSSEWTLAGELFF
D gene: TRBD1; clone size: .; V gene: TRBV28; J gene: TRBJ2-4; CDR3 DNA: TGTGCCAGCAGTCTCACCACGGACAGGGTCGAGGACATTCAGTACTTC; CDR3 protein: CASSLTTDRVEDIQYF
D gene: TRBD1; clone size: once; V gene: TRBV28; J gene: TRBJ2-1; CDR3 DNA: TGTGCCAGCAGAATTAGACAGGGGCTTGACAATGAGCAGTTCTTC; CDR3 protein: CASRIRQGLDNEQFF
D gene: TRBD1; clone size: .; V gene: TRBV6-6; J gene: TRBJ1-4; CDR3 DNA: TGTGCCAGCAGTGACCAGGCAGGGGGTTGGGAAAAACTGTTTTTT; CDR3 protein: CASSDQAGGWEKLFF
D gene: .; clone size: .; V gene: TRBV4-3; J gene: TRBJ1-3; CDR3 DNA: TGCGCCAGCAGCCAAGACAGGGTAACTGGAAACACCATATATTTT; CDR3 protein: CASSQDRVTGNTIYF
D gene: .; clone size: .; V gene: TRBV19; J gene: TRBJ1-1; CDR3 DNA: TGTGCCAGTAGTCCGAGGGGGTTAGGGAACACTGAAGCTTTCTTT; CDR3 protein: CASSPRGLGNTEAFF
D gene: TRBD1; clone size: .; V gene: TRBV12-5; J gene: TRBJ1-2; CDR3 DNA: TGTGCTAGTGGTTTGACTACCTCGGGACAGGGGCCCCTTAGTGCCTATGGCTACACCTTC; CDR3 protein: CASGLTTSGQGPLSAYGYTF
D gene: .; clone size: .; V gene: TRBV27; J gene: TRBJ1-1; CDR3 DNA: TGTGCCAGCAGTTTAGGGATCAGGTCCGGTGAAGCTTTCTTT; CDR3 protein: CASSLGIRSGEAFF
D gene: .; clone size: .; V gene: TRBV7-8; J gene: TRBJ2-2; CDR3 DNA: TGTGCCAGCAGCTTATTCTCTTTTGGAACGGCAAAGGCCGGGGAGCTGTTTTTT; CDR3 protein: CASSLFSFGTAKAGELFF
D gene: TRBD2; clone size: .; V gene: TRBV19; J gene: TRBJ2-7; CDR3 DNA: TGTGCCAGTAGTACGGGGACTAGAAGGGAGCAGTACTTC; CDR3 protein: CASSTGTRREQYF
D gene: .; clone size: .; V gene: TRBV4-1; J gene: TRBJ2-7; CDR3 DNA: TGCGCCAGCAGCCAAGAGCCGGGCCTCCCTAATGAGCAGTACTTC; CDR3 protein: CASSQEPGLPNEQYF
D gene: .; clone size: few; V gene: TRBV6-6; J gene: TRBJ2-7; CDR3 DNA: TGTGCCAGCAGTTACTCCGGCAGGGTCTACGAGCAGTACTTC; CDR3 protein: CASSYSGRVYEQYF
D gene: .; clone size: .; V gene: TRBV5-6; J gene: TRBJ1-1; CDR3 DNA: TGTGCCAGCAGCTTTTGGGCGGGGGTCGGTGAAGCTTTCTTT; CDR3 protein: CASSFWAGVGEAFF
D gene: .; clone size: .; V gene: TRBV7-9; J gene: TRBJ2-1; CDR3 DNA: TGTGCCAGCATCCCGTTCCCCGCCGTCGAGCAGTTCTTC; CDR3 protein: CASIPFPAVEQFF
D gene: .; clone size: .; V gene: TRBV11-3; J gene: TRBJ2-2; CDR3 DNA: TGTGCCAGCAGCCCAGGCCCGGGGGCGAAGCGGCCCGGGGAGCTGTTTTTT; CDR3 protein: CASSPGPGAKRPGELFF
D gene: TRBD2; clone size: .; V gene: TRBV9; J gene: TRBJ2-5; CDR3 DNA: TGTGCCAGCAGCGCCGGACTAGCGGGAGGGCGGGGGGAGACCCAGTACTTC; CDR3 protein: CASSAGLAGGRGETQYF
D gene: TRBD1; clone size: few; V gene: TRBV19; J gene: TRBJ1-1; CDR3 DNA: TGTGCCAGTAGTATAACCCCAGGGGGCGAGTGGAACACTGAAGCTTTCTTT; CDR3 protein: CASSITPGGEWNTEAFF
D gene: .; clone size: .; V gene: TRBV5-6; J gene: TRBJ1-2; CDR3 DNA: TGTGCCAGCAGCTTGAGAGCGGGGGGACCCAACTATGGCTACACCTTC; CDR3 protein: CASSLRAGGPNYGYTF
D gene: .; clone size: once; V gene: TRBV27; J gene: TRBJ2-2; CDR3 DNA: TGTGCCAGCAGTCCCCACGCCCCGGGGGGCATAGAGCTGTTTTTT; CDR3 protein: CASSPHAPGGIELFF
D gene: .; clone size: .; V gene: TRBV18; J gene: TRBJ2-1; CDR3 DNA: TGTGCCAGCTCAGCCGGGACGGATGTTCTCGGCCGCAAGTCTAATGAGCAGTTCTTC; CDR3 protein: CASSAGTDVLGRKSNEQFF
D gene: .; clone size: .; V gene: TRBV5-5; J gene: TRBJ2-2; CDR3 DNA: TGTGCCAGCAGCCGGCTGGAAGTCCGGCGCACCGGGGAGCTGTTTTTT; CDR3 protein: CASSRLEVRRTGELFF
D gene: .; clone size: .; V gene: TRBV6-1; J gene: TRBJ1-2; CDR3 DNA: TGTGCCAGCAGTGAATCTAGGACACCTAACTATGGCTACACCTTC; CDR3 protein: CASSESRTPNYGYTF
D gene: .; clone size: .; V gene: TRBV30; J gene: TRBJ2-5; CDR3 DNA: TGTGCCTGGAGTGTAACCCGGTACCAAGAGACCCAGTACTTC; CDR3 protein: CAWSVTRYQETQYF
D gene: TRBD1; clone size: .; V gene: TRBV27; J gene: TRBJ1-1; CDR3 DNA: TGTGCCAGCAGTTTATCCAGAAACAGGGGGCCGAACACTGAAGCTTTCTTT; CDR3 protein: CASSLSRNRGPNTEAFF
D gene: TRBD2; clone size: .; V gene: TRBV4-1; J gene: TRBJ2-1; CDR3 DNA: TGCGCCAGCAGTCAGTCTCTAGCGGACTACAATGAGCAGTTCTTC; CDR3 protein: CASSQSLADYNEQFF
D gene: .; clone size: .; V gene: TRBV27; J gene: TRBJ2-7; CDR3 DNA: TGTGCCAGCAGTTTCTTTCGGGGCTCCTACGAGCAGTACTTC; CDR3 protein: CASSFFRGSYEQYF
D gene: .; clone size: once; V gene: TRBV7-9; J gene: TRBJ1-4; CDR3 DNA: TGTGCCAGCAGCGAGACTGGGGATCAGAATGAAAAACTGTTTTTT; CDR3 protein: CASSETGDQNEKLFF
D gene: TRBD1; clone size: once; V gene: TRBV19; J gene: TRBJ1-4; CDR3 DNA: TGTGCCAGTAGTATGCCGCAGGGGGCTGGTGAAAAACTGTTTTTT; CDR3 protein: CASSMPQGAGEKLFF
D gene: .; clone size: .; V gene: TRBV4-3; J gene: TRBJ2-7; CDR3 DNA: TGCGCCAGCAGCCAACAAGCCCCGGGAAGTGTGGGGTCGCTCGGCGAGCAGTACTTC; CDR3 protein: CASSQQAPGSVGSLGEQYF
D gene: TRBD2; clone size: .; V gene: TRBV27; J gene: TRBJ2-3; CDR3 DNA: TGTGCCAGCAGTGGAACTAGCGCCCTGGGGACAGATACGCAGTATTTT; CDR3 protein: CASSGTSALGTDTQYF